A single sample is the source of the 27 T cell receptor beta chains below, sequenced in a study of spatial heterogeneity in lung cancer. Specified time point: sample taken at primary tumor resection. TCRdb independently ran MiXCR on the 5' RACE reads; one entry per CDR3 protein. The sample gives about 22,000 distinct CDR3 sequences, about 5% of which show up once; over 30% is in the top ten. The sequences come from PBMCs, collected at surgery. Receptors originate from a male donor with early-stage non-small cell lung cancer.

This clonotype was counted between two and nine times. The J gene is TRBJ2-7, the V gene TRBV20-1; possible D gene TRBD2, 5 bases. CDR3 length: 15 residues. V lost 1 base and J lost 5, with 18 bases in between. Germline assignment: CDR1 DFQATT and CDR2 SNEGSKA (reference sequence). This CDR3 reads CSARGGSGSSNEQYF. As DNA, the CDR3 is TGCAGTGCTAGAGGCGGATCGGGGTCTTCCAACGAGCAGTACTTC.

This clonotype was seen many times. The V call is TRBV6-5, the J call TRBJ1-5; unclear D gene. V lost 2 bases and J 0 bases, leaving 11 bases between the germline ends. This CDR3 has 16 amino acids. From germline, CDR1 is MNHEY and CDR2 SVGAGI. The CDR3 nucleotides read TGTGCCAGCAGTTACGGGCCCCGGGATAGCAATCAGCCCCAGCATTTT. Translating it yields CASSYGPRDSNQPQHF.

This clonotype was seen ten or more times. The V call is TRBV7-9, the J call TRBJ2-7; a possible D gene is TRBD2 (5 bases). The CDR3 is 17 residues long. V shed 5 bases and J shed 2 bases, with 22 bases lying between them. Germline-derived CDR1 and CDR2 are SEHNR and FQNEAQ (reference sequence). CDR3 DNA: TGTGCCAGCAGCGCTCGGGGTGGGCGCTTCCCCACCTACGAGCAGTACTTC. This codes for CASSARGGRFPTYEQYF.

This clonotype was observed many times. The chain links TRBV7-2 to TRBJ2-7; D is tentatively TRBD1 or TRBD2 (6 bases each). Per germline, CDR1 SGHTA and CDR2 FQGNSA. Trimming took off 5 bases at V and 5 bases at J, with 13 bases between the two ends. CDR3 length: 13 residues. The CDR3 nucleotides read TGTGCCAGCAGCCCCAGGGGAGGAAACGAGCAGTACTTC. Translated, it gives CASSPRGGNEQYF.

This clonotype is deemed medium-sized. The V gene is TRBV28, the J gene TRBJ2-5; TRBD1 might be the D (6 bases). The V gene's germline CDR1 is MDHEN and CDR2 SYDVKM. CDR3 length: 17 amino acids. With 3 bases removed from V and 5 bases from J, the gap between germline ends came to 22 bases. CDR3: CASSFTGTPGRQETQYF. The CDR3, as DNA: TGTGCCAGCAGTTTCACCGGGACACCCGGACGGCAGGAGACCCAGTACTTC.

The sample holds a few counts of this clonotype. This chain joins TRBV18 and TRBJ2-1, with a possible D match to TRBD1 (5 bases). Per the germline V gene, CDR1 is KGHSH and CDR2 is LQKENI. The CDR3 has 16 amino acids. V was pared by 10 bases and J by 3 bases, with 22 bases between. The DNA for the CDR3 is TGTGCCAATTGCCAATCCAGGGTCCCGAACTACAATGAGCAGTTCTTC. Translating gives CANCQSRVPNYNEQFF.

This clonotype appeared a few times. CDR3 in DNA: TGCAGTGCTAGAGCCCCCACAGCTACAGATACGCAGTATTTT. Translation: CSARAPTATDTQYF. V usage is TRBV20-1 and J usage is TRBJ2-3, with D unclear. This CDR3 has 14 residues. Between the trimmed V and J ends, which lost 1 base and 3 bases, there was a span of 11 bases. The germline V gene has CDR1 DFQATT and CDR2 SNEGSKA (reference sequence).

The table lists this clonotype with many counts. CDR3 bases: TGTGCCAGCAGTTCCGGTCTTTTAATTTCGAGTATCTACGAGCAGTACTTC. It translates to CASSSGLLISSIYEQYF. The V and J genes are TRBV28 and TRBJ2-7; D is ambiguous. V was clipped by 4 bases and J by 3 bases, with 22 bases between them. The CDR3 is 17 amino acids. Germline CDR1 reads MDHEN; CDR2 reads SYDVKM.

This clonotype came up many times. This rearrangement joins TRBV9 to TRBJ2-2; maybe TRBD2 (6 bases). The CDR3 extends over 18 amino acids. Germline V gene sequence: CDR1 SGDLS, CDR2 YYNGEE. Trimming stripped 4 bases from V and 7 bases from J, with 26 bases between. CDR3 loop: CASSSNRGTPRKVGELFF. In nucleotides, the CDR3 is TGTGCCAGCAGCTCAAACCGGGGGACTCCGAGAAAGGTCGGGGAGCTGTTTTTT.

This clonotype showed up many times. The CDR3: CATSSSYTEVNTEAFF. Written as DNA, the CDR3 is TGTGCCACCAGCAGCAGTTATACCGAGGTGAACACTGAAGCTTTCTTT. This sequence joins TRBV15 and TRBJ1-1; D not resolved. CDR1 LNHNV and CDR2 YYDKDF come from the germline V gene (reference sequence). The V gene lost 3 bases and the J gene lost 0 bases, with 14 bases spanning the gap. The CDR3 has 16 amino acids.

This clonotype appeared many times. This chain connects TRBV5-1 to TRBJ2-5; 7 bases match TRBD2. V shed 5 bases, J shed 1 base, and the junction held 5 bases outside the gene matches. CDR3 length: 14 amino acids. The germline CDR1 and CDR2 sequences are SGHRS and YFSETQ. The DNA for the CDR3 is TGCGCCAGCAGTCCCTCTAGCGGCCAAGAGACCCAGTACTTC. Its protein product is CASSPSSGQETQYF.

This clonotype has at least ten counts. The chain employs TRBV6-1 and TRBJ2-6; D assignment may be TRBD1 or TRBD2 (5 bases each). The CDR3 runs to 13 residues. V was shortened by 8 bases and J by 4 bases, with 9 bases between the two germline ends. The germline gives CDR1 MNHNS, CDR2 SASEGT. CDR3 protein: CASRGAGANVLTF. CDR3 nucleotides: TGTGCCAGCCGGGGCGCCGGGGCCAACGTCCTGACTTTC.

This clonotype was recorded many times. The chain links TRBV14 to TRBJ1-2, with 10 bases identical to TRBD1. V lost 4 bases and J lost 4; bases outside the gene matches: 6. The length of the CDR3 is 15 residues. The germline gives CDR1 SGHDN, CDR2 FVKESK. Written as DNA, the CDR3 is TGTGCCAGCAGCCGAGGACAGGGGGAGGCCTATGGCTACACCTTC. Translating gives CASSRGQGEAYGYTF. Full variable domain (rest looked up from reference TRBV14 and TRBJ1-2): EAGVTQFPSHSVIEKGQTVTLRCDPISGHDNLYWYRRVMGKEIKFLLHFVKESKQDESGMPNNRFLAERTGGTYSTLKVQPAELEDSGVYFCASSRGQGEAYGYTFGSGTRLTVV.

This clonotype was recorded at least ten times. This chain connects TRBV4-3 to TRBJ2-6; D gene unclear. The CDR3 loop spans 16 amino acids. Trimming left V 0 bases short and J 2 bases short, with 8 bases between. Per the germline V gene, CDR1 is LGHNA and CDR2 is YSLEER. The CDR3 DNA follows: TGCGCCAGCAGCCAAGATTGGGTTGCTGGGGCCAACGTCCTGACTTTC. Its protein product is CASSQDWVAGANVLTF.

This clonotype was seen many times. The gene calls are TRBV10-3 and TRBJ1-3, with D unresolved. V lost 6 bases, J lost 1 base, and 10 bases lay in between. There are 14 residues in the CDR3. Germline V lookup: CDR1 ENHRY, CDR2 SYGVKD. The CDR3 bases are TGTGCCATCAGAGAAGGATTGTCTGGAAACACCATATATTTT. Its translation: CAIREGLSGNTIYF.

The sample holds many counts of this clonotype. The rearrangement uses TRBV20-1 and TRBJ2-2; 8 bases align to TRBD1. The germline V gene encodes CDR1 DFQATT and CDR2 SNEGSKA (reference sequence). J lost 0 bases, V lost 6 bases, and 3 bases had no gene match. CDR3 size: 14 residues. CDR3 coding DNA: TGCAGTGCGATACAGGGGGCGAACACCGGGGAGCTGTTTTTT. This translates into CSAIQGANTGELFF.

The chain couples TRBV6-6 to TRBJ2-4; TRBD1 matches at 7 bases. CDR3 length: 16 amino acids. J lost 0 bases, V lost 6 bases, and 8 bases had no gene match. Per germline, CDR1 MNHNY and CDR2 SVGAGI (reference sequence). The CDR3 loop reads CASSPGTALAKNIQYF. CDR3 bases: TGTGCCAGCAGCCCTGGGACAGCCCTAGCCAAAAACATTCAGTACTTC.

This clonotype was picked up a small number of times. This sequence joins TRBV7-2 and TRBJ2-5, with 8 bases matching TRBD1. Losses at the gene ends were 6 bases for V and 5 bases for J; bases not matched to a gene: 11. Germline V lookup: CDR1 SGHTA, CDR2 FQGNSA. The CDR3 has 15 residues. The CDR3 DNA follows: TGTGCCAGCAGTAGTCTGGGACAGGTTTTTGAGACCCAGTACTTC. As protein: CASSSLGQVFETQYF. The full variable domain, completed using reference TRBV7-2 and TRBJ2-5, is GAGVSQSPSNKVTEKGKDVELRCDPISGHTALYWYRQSLGQGLEFLIYFQGNSAPDKSGLPSDRFSAERTGGSVSTLTIQRTQQEDSAVYLCASSSLGQVFETQYFGPGTRLLVL.

V gene TRBV20-1 combines with J gene TRBJ2-5, with D possibly being TRBD2 (6 bases). The CDR3 loop spans 15 amino acids. The V and J ends lost 0 bases and 2 bases respectively, with 13 bases between them. CDR1 and CDR2 from the germline V gene are DFQATT and SNEGSKA (reference sequence). CDR3 DNA sequence: TGCAGTGCTAGAGATCCGGGTGCGGGACAAGAGACCCAGTACTTC. Protein sequence: CSARDPGAGQETQYF.

This clonotype was observed many times. The chain combines TRBV27 with TRBJ2-7; no definite D call. In germline, CDR1 is MNHEY, CDR2 SMNVEV (reference sequence). This CDR3 region has 15 residues. Trimming removed 3 bases from V and 2 bases from J, with 14 bases in between. The CDR3 reads CASSFYSQATYEQYF. CDR3 sequence (DNA): TGTGCCAGCAGTTTCTATAGTCAGGCGACCTACGAGCAGTACTTC.

This clonotype was seen at least ten times. The chain couples TRBV6-5 to TRBJ2-7; D assignment may be TRBD1 or TRBD2 (5 bases each). Germline V gives CDR1 MNHEY, CDR2 SVGAGI. Trimming removed 5 bases from V and 2 bases from J, with 13 bases in between. The CDR3 consists of 14 residues. CDR3 loop: CASSRDQQAYEQYF. CDR3 in DNA: TGTGCCAGCAGTCGGGACCAACAAGCCTACGAGCAGTACTTC.

This clonotype showed up many times. The chain couples TRBV20-1 to TRBJ2-1, with 7 positions matching TRBD2. The CDR3 is made up of 15 amino acids. V trimming: 6 bases; J trimming: 5 bases; junction bases outside the gene matches: 13. The germline gives CDR1 DFQATT, CDR2 SNEGSKA (reference sequence). CDR3 amino acids: CSAEGSGGRNNEQFF. Written as DNA, the CDR3 is TGCAGTGCCGAAGGCAGCGGCGGGAGAAACAATGAGCAGTTCTTC.

This clonotype was seen ten or more times. The chain carries TRBV7-7 and TRBJ2-3; 8 bases are shared with TRBD1. The germline CDR1 and CDR2 sequences are SSHAT and FNYEAQ (reference sequence). Germline trimming cut 5 bases from V and 4 bases from J; bases unmatched to any gene: 2. The CDR3 has 13 residues. The CDR3: CASSRQGPDTQYF. In nucleotides, the CDR3 is TGTGCCAGCAGCCGACAGGGGCCAGATACGCAGTATTTT.

This clonotype has ten or more counts. The chain couples TRBV27 to TRBJ2-7; D may be TRBD1 (6 bases). This CDR3 contains 15 residues. The germline V and J ends were trimmed by 5 bases and 3 bases, with 17 bases remaining between them. Germline CDR1 MNHEY, CDR2 SMNVEV (reference sequence). The CDR3, as DNA: TGTGCCAGCAGTCTCAGGGATGGGGGCCACTACGAGCAGTACTTC. Its translation is CASSLRDGGHYEQYF.

This clonotype was seen ten or more times. V usage is TRBV7-6 and J usage is TRBJ2-2; D possibly matches TRBD1 or TRBD2 (5 bases each). The germline gives CDR1 SGHVS, CDR2 FNYEAQ. The V gene lost 5 bases and the J gene lost 4 bases, with 11 bases spanning the gap. The CDR3 covers 14 residues. CDR3: CASSPSGATGELFF. CDR3 bases: TGTGCCAGCAGCCCCTCCGGGGCCACCGGGGAGCTGTTTTTT.

The rearrangement joins TRBV3-1 to TRBJ2-2; D uncertain. Germline V lookup: CDR1 LGHDT, CDR2 YNNKEL (reference sequence). The CDR3 contains 14 residues. V shed 1 base and J shed 3 bases, with 6 bases lying between them. The CDR3 sequence: CASSQGSHTGELFF. CDR3 DNA sequence: TGTGCCAGCAGCCAAGGCTCCCACACCGGGGAGCTGTTTTTT.

This clonotype has a handful of counts. CDR3 in amino acids: CAIRGLGGGPMNTEAFF. The CDR3 DNA sequence: TGTGCCATCAGAGGTTTAGGGGGCGGTCCGATGAACACTGAAGCTTTCTTT. The gene calls are TRBV10-3 and TRBJ1-1; 7 bases fit TRBD1. Germline V gene sequence: CDR1 ENHRY, CDR2 SYGVKD. The junction had 13 bases not matched to a gene; V was cut back by 6 bases and J by 0 bases. This CDR3 is built from 17 residues.